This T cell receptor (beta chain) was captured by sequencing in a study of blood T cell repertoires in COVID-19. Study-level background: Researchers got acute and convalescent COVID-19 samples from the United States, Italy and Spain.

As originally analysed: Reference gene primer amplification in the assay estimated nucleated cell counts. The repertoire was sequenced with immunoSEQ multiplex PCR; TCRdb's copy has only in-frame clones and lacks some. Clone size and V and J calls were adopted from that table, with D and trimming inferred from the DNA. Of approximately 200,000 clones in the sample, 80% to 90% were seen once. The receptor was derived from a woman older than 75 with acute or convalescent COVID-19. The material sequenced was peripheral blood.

CDR3 amino acids: CASSYVQGDGGANVLTF. CDR3 in DNA: TGTGCCAGCAGTTACGTGCAGGGGGATGGTGGGGCCAACGTCCTGACTTTC. The chain combines TRBV6-2 or TRBV6-3 with TRBJ2-6; 7 bases fit TRBD1. CDR1 MNHEY and CDR2 SVGEGT come from the germline V gene. CDR3 length equals 17 residues. V shed 2 bases and J 3 bases; nucleotides not matched to a gene: 7.